The entry that follows covers one T cell receptor (beta chain) sequence. A read error may account for a junction end that differs from germline. The data were obtained in a study of blood T cell repertoires in COVID-19. Looking at the study overall: Sites across the United States, Italy and Spain contributed samples from acute and convalescent COVID-19.

CDR1 PRHDT and CDR2 FYEKMQ come from the germline V gene (reference sequence). This CDR3 contains 14 residues. The method was immunoSEQ multiplex PCR; TCRdb's version includes in-frame clones alone and lacks a portion of them. Counted here are around 16,000 clones, about 85% occurring once; the ten biggest clones make up 40% to 65%. The sequence derives from a man in his 60s with acute or convalescent COVID-19. The sequenced material came from peripheral blood. The chain uses TRBV13 and TRBJ1-4; D perhaps matches TRBD1 (6 bases). In nucleotides, the CDR3 is TGTGCCAGCACCTTACAGGGTGGTAATGAAAAACTGTTTTTT. Its protein product is CASTLQGGNEKLFF.